The 10 T cell receptor beta chains reported below all come from one sample, sequenced in a study of molecular identifiers for immune sequencing clone quantification (dated by TCRdb to 2016 to 2018). The library was prepared using PCR. Sequencer: Illumina HiSeq 4000. In TCRdb, the public reads were trimmed at Q25 with fastp and aligned with MiXCR, with productive beta chains retained. All rows with the same CDR3 protein become a single entry with the most common DNA and genes. The table for this sample lists approximately 60,000 distinct CDR3 sequences; under 20% of them were counted only once. The ten top clones hold around 1.4% of the sample. The sequenced sample was naive CD8+ T cells from blood, with Jurkat cell RNA spiked in. What the cell subset or site label conveys for this sample: FACS-sorted CD8+CD4-CCR7+CD45RA+ naive T cells. These receptor sequences come from a human donor in good health. Some libraries in this study had Jurkat cell RNA spiked in.

The chain has TRBV6-6 and TRBJ1-2; perhaps TRBD1 as D (5 bases). The CDR3 runs 15 residues. Germline values: CDR1 MNHNY, CDR2 SVGAGI (reference sequence). Trimming removed 2 bases from V and 4 bases from J, with 14 bases in between. The CDR3: CASSYDSHGSYGYTF. Here the CDR3 DNA reads TGTGCCAGCAGTTACGACAGTCACGGGAGCTATGGCTACACCTTC.

V and J are TRBV28 and TRBJ1-5; 9 bases line up with TRBD1. Per germline, CDR1 MDHEN and CDR2 SYDVKM. The V gene end was trimmed by 7 bases and the J gene end by 5 bases; junction bases not matched to a gene: 9. The CDR3 spans 15 residues. This CDR3 reads CASTPEGTGYQPQHF. The CDR3 DNA is TGTGCCAGCACTCCGGAGGGGACAGGGTATCAGCCCCAGCATTTT.

This clonotype was detected many times. The chain is built from TRBV28 and TRBJ2-2; D tentatively reads TRBD1 or TRBD2 (5 bases each). The CDR3 has 16 residues. Trimming shortened V by 8 bases and J by 5 bases, and 21 bases separated the two germline ends. The germline V gene has CDR1 MDHEN and CDR2 SYDVKM. CDR3 sequence: CASGTRHETVTGELFF. The CDR3 DNA sequence: TGTGCCAGCGGGACCAGACACGAGACAGTAACCGGGGAGCTGTTTTTT.

This clonotype was seen at least ten times. The V gene is TRBV4-1, the J gene TRBJ2-7; 10 bases fit TRBD2. Trimming removed 0 bases from V and 4 bases from J; junction bases left unmatched: 3. The CDR3 is 15 amino acids. Germline V gene sequence: CDR1 MGHRA, CDR2 YSYEKL. The CDR3 loop reads CASSQEPSGSYEQYF. The CDR3, as DNA: TGCGCCAGCAGCCAAGAACCTAGCGGGAGTTACGAGCAGTACTTC.

This clonotype was observed at least ten times. The chain employs TRBV6-5 and TRBJ1-1, with 7 bases identical to TRBD1. The CDR3 runs to 15 residues. Germline CDR1 MNHEY, CDR2 SVGAGI. The junction had 2 bases not matched to a gene; V was cut back by 0 bases and J by 1 base. The CDR3 bases are TGTGCCAGCAGTTACTCCGGGACAGCGAACACTGAAGCTTTCTTT. The encoded protein is CASSYSGTANTEAFF.

This clonotype was picked up many times. V and J are TRBV9 and TRBJ1-1; TRBD1 is a possible D gene (5 bases). The V gene lost 4 bases and the J gene lost 3 bases, with 19 bases spanning the gap. The CDR3 is 16 amino acids. Germline loops: CDR1 SGDLS, CDR2 YYNGEE. The CDR3 sequence is CASSSRTPQEYTEAFF. CDR3 coding DNA: TGTGCCAGCAGCTCCCGGACACCTCAAGAGTACACTGAAGCTTTCTTT.

Regarding this clonotype: A much larger clonotype is one base distant, so this may be a read error. The chain has TRBV6-4 and TRBJ2-3, with D hard to call. In germline, CDR1 is MRHNA, CDR2 SNTAGT. CDR3 length: 14 residues. The CDR3 here is CTSSPGIGTDTQYF. The DNA of the CDR3 is TGTACCAGCAGTCCGGGTATCGGAACAGATACGCAGTATTTT.

This clonotype was seen many times. This sequence joins TRBV7-9 and TRBJ2-7, with 8 bases lining up with TRBD1. The J segment lost 2 bases and the V segment lost 5 bases, leaving 5 bases of the junction unmatched. Germline assignment: CDR1 SEHNR and CDR2 FQNEAQ (reference sequence). CDR3 length equals 14 residues. The CDR3 DNA sequence: TGTGCCAGCAGCCCTCAGGGGGCGGCCTACGAGCAGTACTTC. It translates to CASSPQGAAYEQYF.

This clonotype was picked up a small number of times. This chain links TRBV5-4 with TRBJ1-2; D is undetermined. There are 13 residues in the CDR3. Trimming removed 0 bases from V and 4 bases from J, with 7 bases in between. Germline-derived CDR1 and CDR2 are SGHNT and YYREEE (reference sequence). The CDR3 protein is CASSLGPAYGYTF. Written as DNA, the CDR3 is TGTGCCAGCAGCTTGGGTCCGGCCTATGGCTACACCTTC.

In this sample, this clonotype turned up many times. The chain joins TRBV9 to TRBJ1-1; 9 positions match TRBD1. Looked up from germline, CDR1 is SGDLS and CDR2 is YYNGEE. This CDR3 region has 14 residues. The trim removed 3 bases at V and 4 bases at J, leaving 4 bases unmatched. CDR3 DNA sequence: TGTGCCAGCAGCGCGCAGGACAGGGGCACTGAAGCTTTCTTT. This codes for CASSAQDRGTEAFF.